This T cell receptor (beta chain) was profiled in a study of PD-L1 blockade in urothelial cancer. Added to each PCR by spiking were synthetic TCR analog templates. Profiling relied on immunoSEQ multiplex PCR, and the TCRdb table lists in-frame clones only, not all of them. The sample records 15,000 to 20,000 clones, about 85% being singletons. Documented time point: peripheral blood 6 weeks after treatment start. Patients suffered from locally advanced or metastatic urothelial carcinoma. Per germline, CDR1 GTSNPN and CDR2 SVGIG (reference sequence). Trimming took off 0 bases at V and 9 bases at J, with 7 bases between the two ends. CDR3 length: 11 residues.

The clonotype comes from a man in his fifties with urothelial cancer. The chain combines TRBV30 with TRBJ2-3, with D possibly matching TRBD1 (6 bases). Sequenced here: PBMCs, sampled around atezolizumab (anti-PD-L1) treatment. The CDR3 loop reads CAWSVGTTQYF. In nucleotides, the CDR3 is TGTGCCTGGAGTGTCGGGACAACGCAGTATTTT.